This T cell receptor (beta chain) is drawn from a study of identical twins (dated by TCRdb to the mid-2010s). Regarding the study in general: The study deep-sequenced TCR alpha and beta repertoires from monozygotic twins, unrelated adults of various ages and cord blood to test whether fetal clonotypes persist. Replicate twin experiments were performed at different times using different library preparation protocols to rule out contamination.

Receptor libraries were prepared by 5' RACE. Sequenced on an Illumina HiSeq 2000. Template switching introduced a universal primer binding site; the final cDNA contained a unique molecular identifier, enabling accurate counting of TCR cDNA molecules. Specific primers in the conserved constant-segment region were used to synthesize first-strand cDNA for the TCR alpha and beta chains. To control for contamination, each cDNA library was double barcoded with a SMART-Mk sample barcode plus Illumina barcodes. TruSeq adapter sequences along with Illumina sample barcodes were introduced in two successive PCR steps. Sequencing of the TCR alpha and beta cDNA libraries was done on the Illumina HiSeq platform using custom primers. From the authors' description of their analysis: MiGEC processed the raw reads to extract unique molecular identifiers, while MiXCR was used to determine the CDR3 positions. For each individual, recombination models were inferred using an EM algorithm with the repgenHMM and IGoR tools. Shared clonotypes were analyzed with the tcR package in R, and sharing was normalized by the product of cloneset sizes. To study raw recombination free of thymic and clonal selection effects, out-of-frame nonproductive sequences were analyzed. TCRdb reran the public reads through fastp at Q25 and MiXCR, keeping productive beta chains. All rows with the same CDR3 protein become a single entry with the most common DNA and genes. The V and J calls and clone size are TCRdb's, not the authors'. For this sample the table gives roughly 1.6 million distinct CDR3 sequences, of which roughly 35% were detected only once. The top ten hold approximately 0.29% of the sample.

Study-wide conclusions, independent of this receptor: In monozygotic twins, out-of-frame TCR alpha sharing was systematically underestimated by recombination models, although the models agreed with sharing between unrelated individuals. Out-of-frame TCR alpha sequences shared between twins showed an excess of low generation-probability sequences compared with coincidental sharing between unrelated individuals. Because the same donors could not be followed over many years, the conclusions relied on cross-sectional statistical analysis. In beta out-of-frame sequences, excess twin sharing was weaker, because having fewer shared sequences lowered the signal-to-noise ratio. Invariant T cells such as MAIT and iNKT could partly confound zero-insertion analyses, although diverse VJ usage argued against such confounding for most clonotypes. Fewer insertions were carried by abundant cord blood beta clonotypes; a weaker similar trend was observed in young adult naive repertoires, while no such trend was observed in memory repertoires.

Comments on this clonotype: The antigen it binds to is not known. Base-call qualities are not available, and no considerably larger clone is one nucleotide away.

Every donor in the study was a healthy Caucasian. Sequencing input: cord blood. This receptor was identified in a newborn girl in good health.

Read as DNA, the sequence is TGTGCCAGCAGGGGAGGGGGGGGCTACAATGAGCAGTTCTTC. It codes for CASRGGGGYNEQFF. This chain joins TRBV14 to TRBJ2-1; the D gene is perhaps TRBD2, from 7 matching bases. Deletion took 6 bases off V and 3 bases off J, with a span of 12 bases between the germline ends. There are 14 amino acids in the CDR3, from cysteine to phenylalanine inclusive. Only CDR3 DNA remains: 42 bases, in frame from the first base. The germline V gene yields SGHDN for CDR1 and FVKESK for CDR2.